This T cell receptor (beta chain) comes out of a study of cytomegalovirus exposure and HLA in healthy donors. Regarding the study as a whole: Being productive about 87% or about 30% of the time was typical of most TCR beta V segments in an earlier analysis. Evidence from a later analysis indicated that most CMV-associated TCR beta chains looked HLA-restricted.

PCR was performed using 60 Vbeta and 13 Jbeta primers. Profiling relied on immunoSEQ multiplex PCR, and the TCRdb table lists in-frame clones only, not all of them. This table holds around 100,000 clones, 79% found once. This CDR3 has 15 residues. V shed 1 base, J shed 8 bases, and the junction held 1 base outside the gene matches. The germline gives CDR1 SGHDT, CDR2 YYEEEE. About this clone itself: Its antigen is not identified.

The rearrangement joins TRBV5-6 to TRBJ2-1, with 15 positions matching TRBD2. Sequencing input: PBMCs. This clonotype was obtained from a woman aged 40 to 49 in good health and CMV-seronegative. In DNA form, the CDR3 reads TGTGCCAGCAGCTTGAGGACTAGCGGGAGGGATGAGCAGTTCTTC. Protein product: CASSLRTSGRDEQFF.